What follows describes a single T cell receptor (beta chain). The sample is drawn from a study of CD8 T cells in Susac syndrome. CDR1 and CDR2 from the germline V gene are DFQATT and SNEGSKA (reference sequence). After removal of 3 bases from V and 5 bases from J, the junction contained 1 base not matched to a gene. The CDR3 has 12 residues. Sequencing targeted TCR beta in blood CD8+ and CD4+ T cells. Negative isolation yielded the CD8+ and CD4+ T cells, while FACS enriched the TEMRA cells. Random hexamers primed reverse transcription of 0.5 to 1 ug RNA. From the immunoSEQ multiplex PCR reads, TCRdb called clonotypes with MiXCR, one entry per CDR3 protein. This sample has some 200,000 distinct CDR3 sequences, with approximately 95% found just once.

This rearrangement joins TRBV20-1 to TRBJ2-7; 10 bases line up with TRBD2. This TCR derives from a human donor in good health. Sequencing was carried out using CD4+ T cells from PBMCs. The CDR3 coding sequence is TGCAGTGCTAGCCTAGCGGGAGACGAGCAGTACTTC. Translation gives CSASLAGDEQYF.